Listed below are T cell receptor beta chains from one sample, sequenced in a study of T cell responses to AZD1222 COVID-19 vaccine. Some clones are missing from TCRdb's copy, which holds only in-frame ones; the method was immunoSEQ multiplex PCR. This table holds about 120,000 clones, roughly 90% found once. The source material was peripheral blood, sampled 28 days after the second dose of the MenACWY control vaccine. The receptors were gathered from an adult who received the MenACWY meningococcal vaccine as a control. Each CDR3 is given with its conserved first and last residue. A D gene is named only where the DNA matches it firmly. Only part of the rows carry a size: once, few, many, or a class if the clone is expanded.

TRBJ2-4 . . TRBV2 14 TGTGCCAGCAGGGATCCCAGGGTAGGAAACATTCAGTACTTC CASRDPRVGNIQYF
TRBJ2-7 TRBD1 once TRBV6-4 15 TGTGCCAGCAGTGAGTGGGGGACAGGAACCTACGAGCAGTACTTC CASSEWGTGTYEQYF
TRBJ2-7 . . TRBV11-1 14 TGTGCCAGCAGCTCTGAAGTAATCTCCTACGAGCAGTACTTC CASSSEVISYEQYF
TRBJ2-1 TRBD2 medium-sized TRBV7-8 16 TGTGCCAGCAGCTTAGTGGGTAGCGGGGGGCGGAATGAGCAGTTCTTC CASSLVGSGGRNEQFF
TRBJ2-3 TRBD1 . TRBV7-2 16 TGTGCCAGCAGCTTAGAGGACAGGGTTAGGGCAGATACGCAGTATTTT CASSLEDRVRADTQYF
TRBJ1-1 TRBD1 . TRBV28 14 TGTGCCAGCAGTCACAGGGGGGATGGCACTGAAGCTTTCTTT CASSHRGDGTEAFF
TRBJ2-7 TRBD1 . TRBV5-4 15 TGTGCCAGCAGCTTGGGTGACAGGGGAGTCTACGAGCAGTACTTC CASSLGDRGVYEQYF
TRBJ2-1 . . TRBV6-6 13 TGTGCCAGCAGAGGGGGGGTGGCGACTGAGCAGTTCTTC CASRGGVATEQFF
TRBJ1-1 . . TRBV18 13 TGTGCCAGCTCACCACCGAAAGTGACTGAAGCTTTCTTT CASSPPKVTEAFF
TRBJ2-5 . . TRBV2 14 TGTGCCAGCAGTGAAGTTCGGGGCAGAGAGACCCAGTACTTC CASSEVRGRETQYF
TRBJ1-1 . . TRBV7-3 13 TGTGCCAGCAGCTTAGAATTGAACACTGAAGCTTTCTTT CASSLELNTEAFF
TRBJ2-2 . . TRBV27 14 TGTGCCAGCAGTTTTTCGGGTGACACCGGGGAGCTGTTTTTT CASSFSGDTGELFF
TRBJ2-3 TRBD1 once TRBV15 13 TGTGCCACAAGACAGGGAAGCACAGATACGCAGTATTTT CATRQGSTDTQYF
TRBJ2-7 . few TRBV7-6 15 TGTGCCAGCAGCCCCCCCGCGGCCCCCCCCTACGAGCAGTACTTC CASSPPAAPPYEQYF
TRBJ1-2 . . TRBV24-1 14 TGTGCCACCAGTGATTTGGGCAGAAGGGAAGGCTACACCTTC CATSDLGRREGYTF
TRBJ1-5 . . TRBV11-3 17 TGTGCCAGCACCAAATATTGGAGGAGTGTCCCGCATCAGCCCCAGCATTTT CASTKYWRSVPHQPQHF
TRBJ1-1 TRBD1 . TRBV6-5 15 TGTGCCAGCAGATCCGCAGGGGGGAGGAACACTGAAGCTTTCTTT CASRSAGGRNTEAFF
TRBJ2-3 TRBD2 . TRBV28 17 TGTGCCAGCAGAACGCTAACTAGCGGGAGCCGACCAGATACGCAGTATTTT CASRTLTSGSRPDTQYF
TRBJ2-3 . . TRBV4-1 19 TGCGCCAGCAGCCAAGATCCTACGGTTCGGGGTTTTCGCACAGATACGCAGTATTTT CASSQDPTVRGFRTDTQYF
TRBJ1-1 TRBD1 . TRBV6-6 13 TGTGCCAGCAGTTTAACAGGGGAAGGTGAAGCTTTCTTT CASSLTGEGEAFF
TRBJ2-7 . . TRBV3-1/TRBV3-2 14 TGTGCCAGCAGCTTCGGGACACTCTCCTACGAGCAGTACTTC CASSFGTLSYEQYF
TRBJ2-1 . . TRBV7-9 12 TGTGCCAGCAGCTTAAAGGGCAATGAGCAGTTCTTC CASSLKGNEQFF
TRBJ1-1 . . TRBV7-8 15 TGTGCCAGCAGCTTAGACGGCAGGACAAACACTGAAGCTTTCTTT CASSLDGRTNTEAFF
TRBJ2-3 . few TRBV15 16 TGTGCCACCAGCAGAGAAGTTAGCGTACGCACAGATACGCAGTATTTT CATSREVSVRTDTQYF
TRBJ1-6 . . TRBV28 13 TGTGCCAGCACCCCGGACAGAGACCCACCCCTCCACTTT CASTPDRDPPLHF
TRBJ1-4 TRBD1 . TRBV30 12 TGTGCCGGGGGACAGGGGGGAGAAAAACTGTTTTTT CAGGQGGEKLFF
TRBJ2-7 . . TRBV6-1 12 TGTGCCAGCAGTGAAGGGCTCAGCGCGCAGTACTTC CASSEGLSAQYF
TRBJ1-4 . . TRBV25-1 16 TGTGCCAGCAGTGAATTGGGCAGAGGGCCTGATGAAAAACTGTTTTTT CASSELGRGPDEKLFF
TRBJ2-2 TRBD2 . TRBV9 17 TGTGCCAGCAGGGACCATAGGACTAGCGGGGACACCGGGGAGCTGTTTTTT CASRDHRTSGDTGELFF
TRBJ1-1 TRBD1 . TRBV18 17 TGTGCCAGCTCACCACCTGGGACAGGTCCAGGGGAAACTGAAGCTTTCTTT CASSPPGTGPGETEAFF
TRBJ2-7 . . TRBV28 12 TGTGCCAGCAGTTCCGACTATTACGAGCAGTACTTC CASSSDYYEQYF
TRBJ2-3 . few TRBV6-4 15 TGTGCCAGCAGTGAATCGAGCGGGAGCACAGATACGCAGTATTTT CASSESSGSTDTQYF